These 21 T cell receptor beta chains came from one sample sequenced in a study of molecular identifiers for immune sequencing clone quantification (dated by TCRdb to about 2018). The library was obtained by PCR. The sequencing machine was an Illumina HiSeq 4000. TCRdb's own reprocessing of the public reads used fastp at Q25 and MiXCR and kept productive beta chains. Entries are consolidated by CDR3 protein sequence, retaining the most common genes and DNA. The sample profile shows 350,000 or so distinct CDR3 sequences; around a fifth of them were found once. Clones ranked in the top ten supply 0.81% of the sample. Source material: naive CD8+ T cells from blood, with Jurkat cell RNA spiked in. Sample cell subset or site, as interpreted from the label and publication: FACS-sorted CD8+CD4-CCR7+CD45RA+ naive T cells. These receptors were collected from a human donor in good health. Some libraries in this study had Jurkat cell RNA spiked in.

This clonotype showed up many times. This chain joins TRBV9 and TRBJ1-1, with D maybe TRBD1 (5 bases). Germline CDR1 and CDR2: SGDLS and YYNGEE. V gave up 0 bases and J gave up 5 bases, with 11 bases separating them. CDR3 length equals 14 residues. CDR3 amino acids: CASSVGGGETEAFF. The CDR3, as DNA: TGTGCCAGCAGCGTAGGTGGGGGAGAGACTGAAGCTTTCTTT.

Comment on this clonotype: A read error may explain this, as a much larger clone is one base away. J is TRBJ2-5 and V is TRBV6-6; D gene unclear. The germline gives CDR1 MNHNY, CDR2 SVGAGI (reference sequence). V lost 5 bases and J lost 4, with 5 bases in between. CDR3 length equals 11 residues. Written as DNA, the CDR3 is TGTGCCAGCAGTAACGCAGAGACCCAGTACTTC. Its translation is CASSNAETQYF.

This clonotype has a count of ten or more. The chain joins TRBV5-4 to TRBJ2-2, with D possibly TRBD1 on 5 matching bases. Per the germline V gene, CDR1 is SGHNT and CDR2 is YYREEE (reference sequence). The CDR3 is 12 residues long. The V gene lost 4 bases and the J gene lost 5 bases, with 6 bases spanning the gap. For the CDR3, the DNA is TGTGCCAGCAGCCAGGGTACCGGGGAGCTGTTTTTT. Protein product: CASSQGTGELFF.

The sample holds many counts of this clonotype. The V and J genes are TRBV5-4 and TRBJ2-3, with TRBD2 matching 13 bases. This CDR3 comprises 16 residues. Germline V CDR1 and CDR2: SGHNT, YYREEE (reference sequence). Trimming took 4 bases from V and 2 from J; bases not matched to a gene: 4. In DNA, the CDR3 is TGTGCCAGCAGCACTGGACTAGCGGGAGTCACAGATACGCAGTATTTT. Its translation: CASSTGLAGVTDTQYF.

Concerning this clonotype: A much larger clone differs by one base, so this may be a read error. The chain employs TRBV25-1 and TRBJ2-7, with TRBD1 identical over 8 bases. CDR3 length: 14 residues. Germline assignment: CDR1 MGHDK and CDR2 SYGVNS. Here the CDR3 DNA reads TGTGCCAGCAGCATTGGAAAGACAGGGGACGAGCGGTACTTC. Protein product: CASSIGKTGDERYF.

In its sample, this clonotype was seen a few times. V and J are TRBV6-6 and TRBJ1-1, with unresolved D. This CDR3 contains 16 residues. The V end was cut by 0 bases, the J end by 1 base, with 12 bases between. Germline values: CDR1 MNHNY, CDR2 SVGAGI (reference sequence). For the CDR3, the DNA is TGTGCCAGCAGTTACTCTGCGTATCGGGGGAACACTGAAGCTTTCTTT. Its translation: CASSYSAYRGNTEAFF.

This clonotype showed up many times. This chain joins TRBV27 and TRBJ1-1, with D hard to call. Germline assignment: CDR1 MNHEY and CDR2 SMNVEV (reference sequence). The CDR3 is 12 amino acids. With 4 bases removed from V and 4 bases from J, the gap between germline ends came to 7 bases. The DNA of the CDR3 is TGTGCCAGCAGTTCGCCGGGCACTGAAGCTTTCTTT. Its translation: CASSSPGTEAFF.

This clonotype came up many times. The V gene is TRBV4-1, the J gene TRBJ2-5; a weak D match, TRBD1 (5 bases). The CDR3 is 15 residues long. V was pared by 4 bases and J by 1 base, with 13 bases between. Germline loops: CDR1 MGHRA, CDR2 YSYEKL. CDR3 DNA sequence: TGCGCCAGCAGCCCAGGGATTAGTCCCCAAGAGACCCAGTACTTC. This gives the protein CASSPGISPQETQYF.

The chain carries TRBV12-5 and TRBJ2-1; 7 bases align to TRBD1. V lost 5 bases, J lost 0 bases, and 7 bases stayed unmatched. The CDR3 has 16 amino acids. CDR1 is LGHNT and CDR2 is FRNRAP in the germline V gene. CDR3 DNA: TGTGCTAGTGGTCCGACGACAGGGAGCTCCTACAATGAGCAGTTCTTC. It is translated as CASGPTTGSSYNEQFF. Full variable domain (missing parts from reference TRBV12-5 and TRBJ2-1): DARVTQTPRHKVTEMGQEVTMRCQPILGHNTVFWYRQTMMQGLELLAYFRNRAPLDDSGMPKDRFSAEMPDATLATLKIQPSEPRDSAVYFCASGPTTGSSYNEQFFGPGTRLTVL.

Details on this clonotype: A read error may produce the germline difference seen at one junction end. The V gene is TRBV5-6, the J gene TRBJ2-6; the D gene is possibly TRBD1 (5 bases). Germline CDR1 is SGHDT and CDR2 is YYEEEE. This CDR3 has 15 amino acids. The CDR3 region is CASSPEGYGASVLTF. CDR3 nucleotide sequence: TGTGCCAGCAGCCCTGAAGGGTATGGGGCCAGCGTCCTGACTTTC.

This clonotype was picked up many times. The rearrangement uses TRBV27 and TRBJ2-1, with 9 positions matching TRBD2. This CDR3 is built from 16 residues. With 2 bases clipped from V and 4 bases from J, the junction kept 6 bases outside the gene matches. Germline assignment: CDR1 MNHEY and CDR2 SMNVEV (reference sequence). In DNA, the CDR3 is TGTGCCAGCAGTTTAGTGGGCGGGAGGGCTTACAATGAGCAGTTCTTC. Its translation is CASSLVGGRAYNEQFF.

The chain recombines TRBV6-5 with TRBJ1-5, with D possibly matching TRBD1 (6 bases). Germline V gene lookup returns CDR1 MNHEY and CDR2 SVGAGI. The CDR3 loop spans 15 amino acids. V was pared by 6 bases and J by 9 bases, with 21 bases between. The CDR3 loop reads CASRFNRDTLLPQHF. The DNA for the CDR3 is TGTGCCAGCAGGTTCAACCGGGACACCCTTTTGCCCCAGCATTTT.

The V gene is TRBV27, the J gene TRBJ2-2; no firm D call. CDR3 size: 12 residues. The germline V gene encodes CDR1 MNHEY and CDR2 SMNVEV (reference sequence). V was cut by 4 bases and J by 7 bases, with 7 bases left in between. CDR3 sequence (DNA): TGTGCCAGCAGTTGGGTCAGCGGGGAGCTGTTTTTT. Its translation is CASSWVSGELFF.

This clonotype has a count of ten or more. The rearrangement links TRBV7-9 to TRBJ2-2, with TRBD1 as a possible D gene (6 bases). The CDR3 is made up of 14 amino acids. The germline CDR1 and CDR2 sequences are SEHNR and FQNEAQ (reference sequence). Deletions cut 3 bases from V and 6 bases from J, with 11 bases between. The chain's CDR3 is CASSFRGKAGELFF. In nucleotides, the CDR3 is TGTGCCAGCAGCTTCAGGGGAAAGGCCGGGGAGCTGTTTTTT.

This clonotype was found many times. J is TRBJ2-3 and V is TRBV28, with D perhaps TRBD2 (6 bases). This CDR3 region has 16 residues. Trimming removed 4 bases from V and 2 bases from J, with 16 bases in between. In germline, CDR1 is MDHEN, CDR2 SYDVKM. CDR3 in DNA: TGTGCCAGCAGTTCATTGAGGGAGGTTCCCACAGATACGCAGTATTTT. It codes for CASSSLREVPTDTQYF.

As regards this clonotype: In this CDR3 the conserved last residue, phenylalanine or tryptophan, is missing, so a read error is likely. Because the CDR3's place on the DNA is in doubt, the DNA is left out and the CDR3 is given as listed by TCRdb. This sequence joins TRBV12-3 or TRBV12-4 and TRBJ2-5; TRBD2 is the table's D call and was not checked against the DNA. The CDR3 length is 15 residues, termini included. The CDR3 loop is CASSFYVGPEETQYS.

This clonotype showed up many times. The rearrangement joins TRBV28 to TRBJ2-7, with D possibly TRBD2 on 5 matching bases. Germline CDR1 and CDR2: MDHEN and SYDVKM. V was clipped by 5 bases and J by 6 bases, with 17 bases between them. The CDR3 spans 14 residues. The CDR3: CASSTPSSWTEQYF. The CDR3 nucleotides read TGTGCCAGCAGTACCCCTAGCAGCTGGACCGAGCAGTACTTC. The full variable domain, rest sourced from reference TRBV28 and TRBJ2-7, is DVKVTQSSRYLVKRTGEKVFLECVQDMDHENMFWYRQDPGLGLRLIYFSYDVKMKEKGDIPEGYSVSREKKERFSLILESASTNQTSMYLCASSTPSSWTEQYFGPGTRLTVT.

This clonotype was seen many times. The chain carries TRBV20-1 and TRBJ2-1; D is uncertain. The CDR3 loop spans 12 amino acids. Germline lookup yields CDR1 DFQATT and CDR2 SNEGSKA (reference sequence). V was cut by 2 bases and J by 10 bases, with 12 bases left in between. The CDR3 region is CSARQGFGEQFF. In DNA form, the CDR3 reads TGCAGTGCTAGACAAGGATTTGGAGAGCAGTTCTTC.

The V call is TRBV20-1, the J call TRBJ1-1; TRBD1 agrees at 7 bases. Trimming cost V 2 bases and J 3 bases; bases outside gene matches: 15. This CDR3 has 17 amino acids. Germline CDR1 is DFQATT and CDR2 is SNEGSKA (reference sequence). The CDR3 spells CSARKNDRVSWDTEAFF. The CDR3 DNA reads as TGCAGTGCTAGAAAGAATGACAGGGTGAGTTGGGACACTGAAGCTTTCTTT.

Note on this clonotype: Just one base apart from a much larger clone, this may be a read error. V is TRBV29-1 and J is TRBJ2-3, with TRBD1 as a possible D gene (7 bases). The CDR3 has 13 amino acids. In germline, CDR1 is SQVTM, CDR2 ANQGSEA. V gave up 3 bases and J gave up 6 bases, with 13 bases separating them. CDR3 bases: TGCAGCGTTGAGCCCAGGGGGGTGGATACGCAGTATTTT. Encoded protein: CSVEPRGVDTQYF.

This clonotype was detected ten times or more. The chain couples TRBV7-9 to TRBJ2-1; TRBD2 might be the D (5 bases). Trimming took off 4 bases at V and 2 bases at J, with 9 bases between the two ends. Per germline, CDR1 SEHNR and CDR2 FQNEAQ (reference sequence). CDR3 length: 14 residues. Written as DNA, the CDR3 is TGTGCCAGCAGCTCGGGGTCCGCCTACAATGAGCAGTTCTTC. Amino acids: CASSSGSAYNEQFF.